This passage covers 5 T cell receptor beta chains from one sample sequenced in a study of blood T cell repertoires in COVID-19. Sequencing used immunoSEQ multiplex PCR; TCRdb keeps in-frame clones, though not all of them. The table has about 270,000 clones, roughly 85% seen once. The source material was peripheral blood. Every receptor here comes from a woman between 50 and 59 years old who had recovered from COVID-19.

The chain links TRBV28 to TRBJ1-2; D is ambiguous. From germline, CDR1 is MDHEN and CDR2 SYDVKM. CDR3 length: 13 residues. Between the trimmed V and J ends, which lost 8 bases and 8 bases, there was a span of 18 bases. The DNA of the CDR3 is TGTGCCAGCTCCCTTCGGGGTGGCAGCGGCTACACCTTC. Translation: CASSLRGGSGYTF.

This chain connects TRBV6-5 to TRBJ2-7, with a weak D call TRBD1 (7 bases). The CDR3 loop spans 14 amino acids. CDR1 MNHEY and CDR2 SVGAGI come from the germline V gene. Trimming removed 6 bases at V and 3 bases at J, with 15 bases between. The DNA for the CDR3 is TGTGCCAGCAGCCAGGGGGGTAGTCTCTACGAGCAGTACTTC. Translation gives CASSQGGSLYEQYF.

The rearrangement joins TRBV12-5 to TRBJ1-1; D is uncertain. Germline V gene sequence: CDR1 LGHNT, CDR2 FRNRAP. V lost 5 bases, J lost 8 bases, and 18 bases lay in between. The length of the CDR3 is 14 residues. CDR3 residues: CASGTGYQEQEAFF. CDR3 nucleotides: TGTGCTAGTGGTACGGGATACCAAGAACAGGAAGCTTTCTTT.

The rearrangement uses TRBV7-8 and TRBJ1-1, with TRBD1 as a possible D gene (6 bases). Germline loops: CDR1 SGHVS, CDR2 FQNEAQ. The CDR3 spans 15 residues. Trimming cost V 5 bases and J 1 base, with 14 bases left between them. The CDR3 DNA reads as TGTGCCAGCAGCCCTCAGGACAGCCAGAACACTGAAGCTTTCTTT. It yields the protein CASSPQDSQNTEAFF.

The chain carries TRBV11-1 and TRBJ2-1; possibly TRBD1 for D (5 bases). The CDR3 sequence is 15 residues long. Trimming took 1 base from V and 7 from J, leaving 14 bases between them. CDR1 and CDR2 (germline): SGHAT, FQDESV (reference sequence). The CDR3 nucleotides are TGTGCCAGCAGCTTAGGCCCAGGGTCGGGTAATGAGCAGTTCTTC. The encoded protein is CASSLGPGSGNEQFF. Combining the CDR3 with reference TRBV11-1 and TRBJ2-1 gives the whole variable domain EAEVAQSPRYKITEKSQAVAFWCDPISGHATLYWYRQILGQGPELLVQFQDESVVDDSQLPKDRFSAERLKGVDSTLKIQPAELGDSAMYLCASSLGPGSGNEQFFGPGTRLTVL.